This T cell receptor beta chain was recorded in a study of cytomegalovirus exposure and HLA in healthy donors. The CDR3 consists of 12 residues. Germline-derived CDR1 and CDR2 are SGHVS and FNYEAQ. V dropped 8 bases and J dropped 8; count of bases not matched to a gene: 6. The PCR had 60 Vbeta and 13 Jbeta primers. The method was immunoSEQ multiplex PCR; TCRdb's version includes in-frame clones alone and lacks a portion of them. The sample's table shows about 200,000 clones. Remarks on this clone: Its antigen is undetermined.

Whole-study findings and limits: The study recorded 150 to 200 TCR beta chains that were cytomegalovirus-associated. Among immune exposure information, only CMV serostatus was available.

The chain links TRBV7-6 to TRBJ1-3; 7 positions agree with TRBD1. Sequencing was carried out using PBMCs. This clonotype was sampled from a man aged 30 to 39 in good health and CMV-seronegative. CDR3 loop: CASGGQEYTIYF. CDR3 nucleotide sequence: TGTGCCAGCGGAGGACAGGAATACACCATATATTTT.